Detailed here is one T cell receptor beta chain. Its antigen remains unidentified. CDR1 SGDLS and CDR2 YYNGEE come from the germline V gene. The CDR3 totals 16 residues. V lost 0 bases and J lost 8; bases outside the gene matches: 9. Sequencing was performed with immunoSEQ multiplex PCR; in TCRdb, only in-frame clones are kept and a portion is missing. The sample includes about 610,000 clones, 96% of them seen just once. This sample stems from a study of shared clonotypes between healthy human individuals. Study as a whole: The cohort had two women and a few men, ages 18 to 49. Every donor yielded three CD4 naive, three CD4 memory, two CD8 naive and one CD8 memory plate. Study outcomes and limitations: Compared with clonotypes that all four donors shared, non-shared clonotypes had lower generation probabilities.

Positively selected for CCR7, the CD45RO-negative cells used as naive CD8 cells excluded terminally differentiated effector memory CD45RA+ cells. Sequencing used naive CD8+ T cells sorted from blood. The genes are TRBV9 and TRBJ2-1; 9 bases line up with TRBD2. The origin of this receptor is a woman in her 30s in good health. CDR3 protein: CASSVVAGGLRDEQFF. For the CDR3, the DNA is TGTGCCAGCAGCGTAGTGGCGGGAGGGCTTCGCGATGAGCAGTTCTTC.